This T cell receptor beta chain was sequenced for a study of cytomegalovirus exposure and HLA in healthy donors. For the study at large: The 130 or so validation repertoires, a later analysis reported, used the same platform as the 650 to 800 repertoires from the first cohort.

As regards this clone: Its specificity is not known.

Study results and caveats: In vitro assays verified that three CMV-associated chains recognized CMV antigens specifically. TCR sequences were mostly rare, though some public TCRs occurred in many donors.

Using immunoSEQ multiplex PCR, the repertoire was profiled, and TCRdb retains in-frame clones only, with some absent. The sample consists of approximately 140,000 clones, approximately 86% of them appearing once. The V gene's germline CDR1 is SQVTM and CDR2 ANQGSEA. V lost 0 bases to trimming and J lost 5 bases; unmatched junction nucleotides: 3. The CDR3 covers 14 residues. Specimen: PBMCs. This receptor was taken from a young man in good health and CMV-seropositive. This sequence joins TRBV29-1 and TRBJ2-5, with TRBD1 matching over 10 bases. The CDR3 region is CSVEDGTGVETQYF. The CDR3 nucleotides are TGCAGCGTTGAAGACGGGACAGGGGTTGAGACCCAGTACTTC.